One and the same sample provided the 6 T cell receptor beta chains below, sequenced in a study of beta chain features in type 1 diabetes (dated by TCRdb to the late 2010s). Libraries were made using the immunoSEQ multiplex PCR assay. The entire isolated RNA was reverse transcribed using the High Capacity cDNA Reverse Transcription Kit, and thus expressed TCRB transcripts were sequenced. Drawn from immuneACCESS, this table holds only the in-frame rearrangements with V and J called that TCRdb kept. Clones are partly lost; checked studies trace under half to an unresolved V gene and leave the rest unexplained. A total of fewer than 250,000 clones appear in this sample, 13% to 15% of them only once. In total, the top ten clones hold approximately 0.024% of the sample. Material: naive CD4+ T cells from blood. The cell subset or site label for this specimen denotes: true naive CD4+ T cells. The receptor set was obtained from a woman in her 40s in good health.

This clone showed up just a few times. The chain uses TRBV10-3 and TRBJ2-3; TRBD1 matches at 7 bases. Per germline, CDR1 ENHRY and CDR2 SYGVKD. The CDR3 extends over 15 amino acids. Trimming cost V 5 bases and J 0 bases; bases outside gene matches: 5. CDR3 nucleotides: TGTGCCATCAGTCGGGACAGCCCTAGCACAGATACGCAGTATTTT. It codes for CAISRDSPSTDTQYF.

CDR3 in DNA: TGTGCCAGCAGATACCCCGGGACAGGGCCCCTCCCAGGCTACACCTTC. The encoded protein is CASRYPGTGPLPGYTF. J is TRBJ1-2 and V is TRBV6-5; 9 bases match TRBD1. CDR1 and CDR2 (germline): MNHEY, SVGAGI. This CDR3 contains 16 residues. V was pared by 6 bases and J by 8 bases, with 16 bases of the junction left unmatched.

This clone came up a few times. The CDR3 here is CASSKQGNTEAFF. CDR3 DNA: TGTGCCAGCAGCAAACAGGGGAACACTGAAGCTTTCTTT. This rearrangement joins TRBV7-2 to TRBJ1-1; D may be TRBD1 (6 bases). Germline V gene lookup returns CDR1 SGHTA and CDR2 FQGNSA. The V end lost 5 bases, the J end lost 1 base, and 8 bases lay between the germline ends. This CDR3 has 13 amino acids.

This clone showed up just a few times. The rearrangement links TRBV5-1 to TRBJ2-7; TRBD1 might be the D (6 bases). V shed 0 bases and J shed 3 bases, with 10 bases lying between them. CDR1 and CDR2 (germline): SGHRS, YFSETQ. The CDR3 is made up of 14 amino acids. The CDR3 DNA follows: TGCGCCAGCAGCTTGGAGACAGGACGCTACGAGCAGTACTTC. This codes for CASSLETGRYEQYF. The full variable domain, completed using reference TRBV5-1 and TRBJ2-7, is KAGVTQTPRYLIKTRGQQVTLSCSPISGHRSVSWYQQTPGQGLQFLFEYFSETQRNKGNFPGRFSGRQFSNSRSEMNVSTLELGDSALYLCASSLETGRYEQYFGPGTRLTVT.

A few counts support this clone. The chain links TRBV29-1 to TRBJ1-2; 8 nucleotides line up with TRBD1. The CDR3 is 14 residues long. Trimming at V came to 1 base and at J to 6 bases, leaving 7 bases not matched to a gene. The germline gives CDR1 SQVTM, CDR2 ANQGSEA. The CDR3 is CSVEGDRRVHGYTF. As DNA, the CDR3 is TGCAGCGTTGAAGGGGACAGGCGCGTCCATGGCTACACCTTC.

The chain carries TRBV7-2 and TRBJ1-1, with D perhaps TRBD1 (6 bases). The CDR3 covers 12 residues. V lost 4 bases and J 9 bases, leaving 12 bases between the germline ends. Germline-derived CDR1 and CDR2 are SGHTA and FQGNSA. The CDR3 loop is CASSSQGRQAFF. CDR3 sequence (DNA): TGTGCCAGCAGCTCACAGGGTAGGCAAGCTTTCTTT.